This T cell receptor beta chain was recorded in a study of T cells after yellow fever vaccination. TCRdb re-analysed the 5' RACE reads in MiXCR, keeping a single row per CDR3 protein. This sample yields 250,000 to 300,000 distinct CDR3 sequences, of which 10% to 15% are seen a single time; about 0.51% belongs to the top ten. The CDR3 contains 15 residues. V lost 6 bases, J lost 2 bases, and 4 bases stayed unmatched. This clonotype was picked up a small number of times. The genes are TRBV12-3 or TRBV12-4 and TRBJ2-3; 11 positions agree with TRBD2. The TCR was taken from a young man who received the YFV17D yellow fever vaccine. The sample in question was CD4+ T cells sorted from PBMCs, obtained 45 days after the yellow fever booster vaccination. CDR3 nucleotide sequence: TGTGCCAGCAGACGACTAGCGGGACACACAGATACGCAGTATTTT. Translated, it gives CASRRLAGHTDTQYF.